The 9 T cell receptor beta chains below were found in one sample sequenced in a study of radiotherapy plus CTLA-4 blockade in lung cancer. Clones were sequenced by immunoSEQ multiplex PCR, and TCRdb holds only the in-frame ones, with some missing. The data contain tens of thousands of clones, 70% to 80% of them singletons. Sequencing was performed on peripheral blood, taken from a patient treated with radiotherapy plus ipilimumab. The receptor set was obtained from a human donor with non-small cell lung cancer who had a partial response to radiotherapy plus ipilimumab.

CDR3 loop: CASSYFGTGPGELFF. Here the CDR3 DNA reads TGTGCCAGCAGTTACTTTGGGACAGGGCCCGGGGAGCTGTTTTTT. V gene TRBV6-5 combines with J gene TRBJ2-2, with TRBD1 identical over 9 bases. The CDR3 sequence is 15 residues long. The J segment lost 6 bases and the V segment lost 1 base, leaving 3 bases of the junction unmatched. Germline V CDR1 and CDR2: MNHEY, SVGAGI.

This chain links TRBV5-4 with TRBJ2-6, with a tentative D call TRBD1 (5 bases). Between the trimmed V and J ends, which lost 6 bases and 1 base, there was a span of 8 bases. The germline V gene has CDR1 SGHNT and CDR2 YYREEE (reference sequence). The CDR3 runs 14 residues. CDR3 protein: CASKQESGANVLTF. For the CDR3, the DNA is TGTGCCAGCAAACAGGAATCTGGGGCCAACGTCCTGACTTTC.

The chain couples TRBV28 to TRBJ2-7, with D possibly being TRBD2 (6 bases). CDR1 is MDHEN and CDR2 is SYDVKM in the germline V gene. The CDR3 extends over 15 amino acids. V lost 6 bases, J lost 6 bases, and 21 bases lay in between. DNA of the CDR3: TGTGCCAGCAGGACCGTACTGGGAGGTGATGGCGAGCAGTACTTC. Its translation is CASRTVLGGDGEQYF.

This clone showed up just a few times. The chain has TRBV6-5 and TRBJ1-2; the match to TRBD1 covers 10 bases. The CDR3 length is 13 residues. The junction had 4 bases not matched to a gene; V was cut back by 9 bases and J by 3 bases. The germline V gene has CDR1 MNHEY and CDR2 SVGAGI. The CDR3 nucleotides read TGTGCCAGTCGACAGGGGGCAGACTATGGCTACACCTTC. Its translation is CASRQGADYGYTF.

This rearrangement joins TRBV28 to TRBJ1-2; 7 nucleotides agree with TRBD1. Germline CDR1 and CDR2: MDHEN and SYDVKM. J lost 4 bases, V lost 5 bases, and 13 bases had no gene match. The CDR3 runs 16 residues. CDR3 DNA sequence: TGTGCCAGCAGTGTACCGGGGACAGCTCACCTCTATGGCTACACCTTC. Encoded protein: CASSVPGTAHLYGYTF.

The chain couples TRBV11-2 to TRBJ1-5; D unresolved. Germline CDR1 and CDR2: SGHAT and FQNNGV. This CDR3 is built from 15 residues. Deletions cut 3 bases from V and 6 bases from J, with 15 bases between. CDR3 region: CASSFGRGGSQPQHF. DNA of the CDR3: TGTGCCAGCAGCTTTGGCCGAGGAGGGAGTCAGCCCCAGCATTTT.

The chain carries TRBV7-9 and TRBJ2-5; D call uncertain. The CDR3 has 13 residues. The V and J ends lost 0 bases and 5 bases respectively, with 7 bases between them. Germline loops: CDR1 SEHNR, CDR2 FQNEAQ (reference sequence). CDR3 coding DNA: TGTGCCAGCAGCTTAGCAGAAGAGGAGACCCAGTACTTC. It yields the protein CASSLAEEETQYF. Full variable domain (outside the CDR3, taken from reference TRBV7-9 and TRBJ2-5): DTGVSQNPRHKITKRGQNVTFRCDPISEHNRLYWYRQTLGQGPEFLTYFQNEAQLEKSRLLSDRFSAERPKGSFSTLEIQRTEQGDSAMYLCASSLAEEETQYFGPGTRLLVL.

This clone was detected only once. CDR3 sequence reads: CASSLSTGRATGELFF. CDR3 nucleotides: TGTGCCAGCAGCTTATCTACAGGGAGAGCCACCGGGGAGCTGTTTTTT. The chain couples TRBV7-8 to TRBJ2-2, with D maybe TRBD1 (6 bases). This CDR3 has 16 amino acids. V lost 2 bases to trimming and J lost 4 bases, with 14 bases between them. Germline loops: CDR1 SGHVS, CDR2 FQNEAQ.

This chain joins TRBV11-3 and TRBJ2-7; 8 bases match TRBD1. The CDR3 length is 14 residues. Germline V gene lookup returns CDR1 SGHNT and CDR2 YENEEA. V lost 5 bases to trimming and J lost 5 bases; unmatched junction nucleotides: 8. The CDR3 spells CASSPPDRDDEQYF. As DNA, the CDR3 is TGTGCCAGCAGCCCTCCGGACAGGGACGACGAGCAGTACTTC.